This T cell receptor (beta chain) was recorded in a study of blood T cell repertoires in COVID-19. The wider study: The cDNA or gDNA used as material had been derived from T cells, B-cell-depleted T cells, or PBMCs.

CDR1 and CDR2 from the germline V gene are LNHDA and SQIVND (reference sequence). V was trimmed by 7 bases and J by 10 bases, leaving 13 bases between them. The CDR3 contains 12 residues. Repertoires were generated with immunoSEQ multiplex PCR, while TCRdb's copy carries only in-frame clones and drops some. This sample carries 200,000 to 250,000 clones, 80% to 90% of them seen once, and the ten largest clones take roughly 5.8%. The sequenced sample was peripheral blood. The chain links TRBV19 to TRBJ1-4; D possibly corresponds to TRBD1 (5 bases). The clonotype originates from a man aged 55 to 70 with acute or convalescent COVID-19. The CDR3: CASTPGGVKLFF. Here the CDR3 DNA reads TGTGCCAGTACTCCCGGGGGGGTAAAACTGTTTTTT. The full variable domain, in which reference TRBV19 and TRBJ1-4 provide the parts outside the CDR3, is DGGITQSPKYLFRKEGQNVTLSCEQNLNHDAMYWYRQDPGQGLRLIYYSQIVNDFQKGDIAEGYSVSREKKESFPLTVTSAQKNPTAFYLCASTPGGVKLFFGSGTQLSVL.